The 24 T cell receptor beta chains given below trace back to one sample, sequenced in a study of blood T cells in healthy people across ages. Sample-barcoded 5' priming and a J-beta primer mix drove a second PCR of roughly 6 to 12 cycles. A single record per CDR3 protein comes from TCRdb applying MiXCR to the 5' RACE reads. In the table there are under 1,000,000 distinct CDR3 sequences, 36% of which are singletons. The sample comprised blood. Receptor source: a man aged 18-30 years in good health.

In this sample, this clonotype turned up a few times. DNA of the CDR3: TGTGCCAGCAGTGGGACAGCCACAGATACGCAGTATTTT. This sequence encodes CASSGTATDTQYF. The chain is built from TRBV6-1 and TRBJ2-3, with D perhaps matching TRBD1 (6 bases). CDR3 length equals 13 residues. Germline values: CDR1 MNHNS, CDR2 SASEGT. Trimming stripped 4 bases from V and 2 bases from J, with 7 bases between.

This chain links TRBV20-1 with TRBJ2-1; the D gene is possibly TRBD2 (5 bases). This CDR3 spans 14 amino acids. The V end lost 1 base, the J end lost 8 bases, and 15 bases lay between the germline ends. CDR1 is DFQATT and CDR2 is SNEGSKA in the germline V gene (reference sequence). This CDR3 is CSARGAAEIYEQFF. The CDR3 nucleotides read TGCAGTGCTAGAGGAGCGGCCGAGATTTATGAGCAGTTCTTC.

V is TRBV12-3 or TRBV12-4 and J is TRBJ2-7; TRBD2 is a possible D gene (6 bases). Trimming stripped 6 bases from V and 7 bases from J, with 19 bases between. The CDR3 consists of 14 residues. CDR3 DNA sequence: TGTGCCAGCAGGCGGGAAAATGGTATGGGGGAGCAGTACTTC. It specifies CASRRENGMGEQYF.

Concerning this clonotype itself: This may come from a read error, since a much larger clone is one base off. This rearrangement joins TRBV2 to TRBJ2-7; 10 bases fit TRBD2. CDR1 is SNHLY, CDR2 FYNNEI, per germline. With 6 bases clipped from V and 7 bases from J, the junction kept 12 bases outside the gene matches. The CDR3 spans 15 residues. In DNA, the CDR3 is TGTGCCAGCAGAGAAAGCGGGGGGGCTATCAATGAGCAGTACTTC. It yields the protein CASRESGGAINEQYF.

V is TRBV27 and J is TRBJ1-6; D remains ambiguous. Trimming took off 7 bases at V and 7 bases at J, with 17 bases between the two ends. Per germline, CDR1 MNHEY and CDR2 SMNVEV (reference sequence). The CDR3 runs to 15 residues. The CDR3 bases are TGTGCCAGCAACCGCTACGGACCGTTAAATTCACCCCTCCACTTT. Translated, it gives CASNRYGPLNSPLHF.

This clonotype was seen a few times. The chain combines TRBV5-1 with TRBJ2-7; tentatively, D is TRBD1 (5 bases). The CDR3 covers 14 residues. Trimming removed 0 bases from V and 3 bases from J, with 10 bases in between. Germline V gene sequence: CDR1 SGHRS, CDR2 YFSETQ. The CDR3 spells CASSLVGQIYEQYF. The DNA of the CDR3 is TGCGCCAGCAGCTTGGTGGGGCAGATCTACGAGCAGTACTTC.

The chain links TRBV12-3 or TRBV12-4 to TRBJ1-2; unclear D gene. The CDR3 is 14 residues long. Trimming removed 4 bases from V and 4 bases from J, with 13 bases in between. Here the CDR3 DNA reads TGTGCCAGCAGTTCGGACGGAAACTCCTATGGCTACACCTTC. It codes for CASSSDGNSYGYTF.

This clonotype was observed at least ten times. The junction shows a germline mismatch at one end, possibly a read error. The chain links TRBV7-7 to TRBJ2-7; 10 positions match TRBD2. CDR3 length equals 15 residues. The germline V gene has CDR1 SSHAT and CDR2 FNYEAQ (reference sequence). CDR3 DNA: TGTGCTAGCAGCCCACAACTAGCGGGGACCTACGAGCAGTACTTC. Translated: CASSPQLAGTYEQYF.

This clonotype was counted ten times or more. V is TRBV5-6 and J is TRBJ2-1; TRBD1 aligns across 7 bases. V shed 4 bases and J 6 bases; nucleotides not matched to a gene: 4. Germline V gives CDR1 SGHDT, CDR2 YYEEEE. The CDR3 totals 13 residues. Here the CDR3 reads CASSPGQVNEQFF. In DNA, the CDR3 is TGTGCCAGCAGCCCCGGACAGGTCAATGAGCAGTTCTTC.

The chain couples TRBV6-6 to TRBJ2-3; 7 nucleotides align to TRBD2. CDR1 is MNHNY, CDR2 SVGAGI, per germline (reference sequence). The CDR3 loop spans 16 amino acids. After removal of 5 bases from V and 4 bases from J, the junction contained 12 bases not matched to a gene. The CDR3 DNA is TGTGCCAGCAGTGCCCTGGACCACACTAGCGCAGATACGCAGTATTTT. It is translated as CASSALDHTSADTQYF.

In regard to this clonotype: A much larger clone is a single base away; this may be a read error. The J gene is TRBJ2-6, the V gene TRBV29-1, with D tentatively TRBD1 or TRBD2 (5 bases each). Germline CDR1 reads SQVTM; CDR2 reads ANQGSEA. CDR3 length: 16 amino acids. The CDR3 DNA reads as TGCAGCGTTGCGAGGGACCCTACCTCTGGGGCCAACGTCCCGACTTTC. It specifies CSVARDPTSGANVPTF.

The chain uses TRBV20-1 and TRBJ2-5; 11 bases agree with TRBD2. The V segment lost 3 bases and the J segment 11 bases; nucleotides outside the gene matches: 11. There are 14 residues in the CDR3. Germline values: CDR1 DFQATT, CDR2 SNEGSKA (reference sequence). The CDR3 region is CSASSGGDEDEQYF. CDR3 DNA: TGCAGTGCTAGTAGCGGGGGGGATGAAGATGAGCAGTACTTC.

This clonotype was picked up many times. The chain is built from TRBV2 and TRBJ2-3, with no clear D. The CDR3 covers 13 residues. From germline, CDR1 is SNHLY and CDR2 FYNNEI. V lost 5 bases and J lost 2, with 8 bases in between. CDR3 sequence (DNA): TGTGCCAGCAGTCGGGCCCCCACAGATACGCAGTATTTT. Residues: CASSRAPTDTQYF.

There are a few counts of this clonotype. The chain uses TRBV20-1 and TRBJ2-2; 9 bases align to TRBD2. Germline lookup yields CDR1 DFQATT and CDR2 SNEGSKA (reference sequence). The CDR3 is 15 amino acids. V shed 6 bases and J 1 base; nucleotides not matched to a gene: 6. Here the CDR3 DNA reads TGCAGTGCGCATCTAGCGGGGAGGAACACCGGGGAGCTGTTTTTT. Amino acid sequence: CSAHLAGRNTGELFF.

V gene TRBV12-3 or TRBV12-4 combines with J gene TRBJ2-6, with D unclear. V lost 3 bases and J lost 0, with 6 bases in between. This CDR3 is built from 15 residues. The CDR3 spells CASSFGFSGANVLTF. CDR3 coding DNA: TGTGCCAGCAGTTTCGGCTTCTCTGGGGCCAACGTCCTGACTTTC.

This rearrangement joins TRBV18 to TRBJ1-1; 8 nucleotides align to TRBD1. Germline V CDR1 and CDR2: KGHSH, LQKENI. The trim removed 4 bases at V and 0 bases at J, leaving 13 bases unmatched. The CDR3 contains 18 residues. CDR3 loop: CASSLTGTGGTMNTEAFF. DNA for the CDR3: TGTGCCAGCTCACTTACCGGGACAGGAGGGACCATGAACACTGAAGCTTTCTTT.

The V call is TRBV3-1, the J call TRBJ2-2, with no clear D. This CDR3 region has 14 residues. The germline V and J ends were trimmed by 4 bases and 5 bases, with 11 bases remaining between them. Germline V gene data show CDR1 as LGHDT and CDR2 as YNNKEL (reference sequence). CDR3 nucleotide sequence: TGTGCCAGCAGCCGGCCCTGGGAAACCGGGGAGCTGTTTTTT. As protein: CASSRPWETGELFF.

The count of this clonotype is one. The chain links TRBV6-5 to TRBJ1-1; 8 nucleotides agree with TRBD1. Germline-derived CDR1 and CDR2 are MNHEY and SVGAGI. The CDR3 is made up of 15 amino acids. V gave up 6 bases and J gave up 4 bases; unmatched junction bases: 10. The CDR3 coding sequence is TGTGCCAGCAGCTCGGGGCTGACAGGGGTCACTGAAGCTTTCTTT. It encodes CASSSGLTGVTEAFF.

For this clonotype: One base away lies a much larger clone, so this may be a sequencing read error. The rearrangement uses TRBV20-1 and TRBJ2-3, with a possible D match to TRBD1 (5 bases). The length of the CDR3 is 14 residues. Germline V gene sequence: CDR1 DFQATT, CDR2 SNEGSKA (reference sequence). CDR3 coding DNA: TGCGGTGCTAGAGCACAGGATCGCACAGATACGCAGTATTTT. Protein product: CGARAQDRTDTQYF.

For this clonotype: Since a much larger clone is just one base distant, this may be a read error. The rearrangement joins TRBV12-3 or TRBV12-4 to TRBJ1-2, with 7 bases identical to TRBD1. Trimming removed 8 bases from V and 5 bases from J; junction bases left unmatched: 14. The CDR3 has 15 residues. Here the CDR3 reads CASGTGTEQLYGYTF. CDR3 in DNA: TGTGCCAGCGGTACCGGGACAGAGCAGTTATATGGCTACACCTTC.

This clonotype was seen ten or more times. The chain links TRBV12-3 or TRBV12-4 to TRBJ1-2, with TRBD1 identical over 7 bases. The CDR3 runs 14 residues. J was trimmed by 8 bases and V by 7 bases; bases with no gene match: 13. Here the CDR3 reads CASTLSGTVLGYTF. The CDR3 DNA follows: TGTGCCAGCACCCTATCCGGGACAGTATTAGGCTACACCTTC.

This clonotype was seen more than once but under ten times. V and J are TRBV4-3 and TRBJ2-3; 9 nucleotides align to TRBD2. The CDR3 consists of 16 residues. J was trimmed by 5 bases and V by 2 bases; bases with no gene match: 8. From germline, CDR1 is LGHNA and CDR2 YSLEER. DNA for the CDR3: TGCGCCAGCAGCCAATTATTAGCGGGGGTTGAAGATACGCAGTATTTT. It encodes CASSQLLAGVEDTQYF.

The chain uses TRBV5-5 and TRBJ2-7; the match to TRBD1 covers 9 bases. From germline, CDR1 is SGHKS and CDR2 YYEKEE (reference sequence). Germline trimming cut 5 bases from V and 7 bases from J; bases unmatched to any gene: 13. CDR3 length: 15 amino acids. The DNA of the CDR3 is TGTGCCAGCAGGCGGGGACAGGGTGAATACAATGAGCAGTACTTC. It yields the protein CASRRGQGEYNEQYF.

The chain links TRBV6-5 to TRBJ2-1; 7 bases line up with TRBD2. This CDR3 comprises 15 residues. CDR1 is MNHEY, CDR2 SVGAGI, per germline. Unmatched junction bases numbered 4, after V lost 0 bases and J lost 5 bases. The CDR3: CASSYSSGGHNEQFF. As DNA, the CDR3 is TGTGCCAGCAGTTACTCTTCGGGGGGACACAATGAGCAGTTCTTC.